Each of the 22 T cell receptor beta chains below was sequenced from the same sample in a study of molecular identifiers for immune sequencing clone quantification. MiXCR, run by TCRdb on the PCR reads, gives a single entry per CDR3 protein. The table shows nearly 650,000 distinct CDR3 sequences, with about 25% occurring only once. The specimen sequenced was naive CD8+ T cells from blood, with Jurkat cell RNA spiked in. Subset noted: FACS-sorted CD8+CD4-CCR7+CD45RA+ naive T cells. These receptors originate from a human donor in good health. Some libraries in this study had Jurkat cell RNA spiked in.

In this sample, this clonotype turned up many times. The chain has TRBV5-1 and TRBJ2-5, with 10 bases that match TRBD1. CDR1 and CDR2 (germline): SGHRS, YFSETQ. Trimming removed 4 bases from V and 5 bases from J; junction bases left unmatched: 8. This CDR3 has 15 amino acids. CDR3 sequence reads: CASSVDRGRGETQYF. The CDR3 nucleotides are TGCGCCAGCAGCGTAGACAGGGGGCGAGGGGAGACCCAGTACTTC.

A word on this clonotype: Compared with germline, one end of the junction differs, possibly owing to a read error. The rearrangement uses TRBV11-2 and TRBJ1-1; possible D gene TRBD1, 6 bases. The CDR3 length is 14 residues. In germline, CDR1 is SGHAT, CDR2 FQNNGV. CDR3: CANSLGGVGTEAFF. The CDR3 coding sequence is TGTGCCAACAGCTTAGGGGGGGTAGGCACTGAAGCTTTCTTT.

In its sample, this clonotype was seen a few times. J is TRBJ2-1 and V is TRBV12-5, with 11 bases lining up with TRBD2. V gave up 5 bases and J gave up 3 bases; unmatched junction bases: 0. Germline loops: CDR1 LGHNT, CDR2 FRNRAP. This CDR3 has 14 residues. The CDR3 sequence: CASGTSGSYNEQFF. Here the CDR3 DNA reads TGTGCTAGTGGTACTAGCGGGAGCTACAATGAGCAGTTCTTC.

This clonotype was counted only a few times. The chain joins TRBV5-1 to TRBJ2-7, with TRBD2 matching over 11 bases. The CDR3 extends over 17 amino acids. V gave up 2 bases and J gave up 2 bases; unmatched junction bases: 9. Germline lookup yields CDR1 SGHRS and CDR2 YFSETQ. The CDR3, as DNA: TGCGCCAGCAGCTTAACTAGCGGGGGTGGTAACGCCTACGAGCAGTACTTC. It codes for CASSLTSGGGNAYEQYF. Looking up the rest from reference TRBV5-1 and TRBJ2-7 gives the full variable domain: KAGVTQTPRYLIKTRGQQVTLSCSPISGHRSVSWYQQTPGQGLQFLFEYFSETQRNKGNFPGRFSGRQFSNSRSEMNVSTLELGDSALYLCASSLTSGGGNAYEQYFGPGTRLTVT.

This chain uses TRBV5-1 with TRBJ1-4, with TRBD1 matching over 8 bases. The trim removed 4 bases at V and 7 bases at J, leaving 6 bases unmatched. Germline CDR1 is SGHRS and CDR2 is YFSETQ. The CDR3 sequence is 14 residues long. CDR3 sequence (DNA): TGCGCCAGCAGCCTAGGACAGGGTAGTGAAAAACTGTTTTTT. This sequence encodes CASSLGQGSEKLFF.

This clonotype was seen ten or more times. The rearrangement links TRBV4-1 to TRBJ1-6; 12 nucleotides agree with TRBD1. Germline V gene data show CDR1 as MGHRA and CDR2 as YSYEKL. V gave up 0 bases and J gave up 5 bases; unmatched junction bases: 2. The CDR3 sequence is 17 residues long. As DNA, the CDR3 is TGCGCCAGCAGCCAAGACGGGACAGGGGGCAATAATTCACCCCTCCACTTT. Protein: CASSQDGTGGNNSPLHF.

About this clonotype itself: Given a much more abundant clone one base away, this may be a read error. The rearrangement joins TRBV30 to TRBJ2-1; weak D call: TRBD2 (5 bases). Germline V CDR1 and CDR2: GTSNPN, SVGIG (reference sequence). The CDR3 is 13 residues long. The CDR3 DNA is TGTGTCTGGAATAGCGTTTCCTACAATGAGCAGTTCTTC. Its protein is CVWNSVSYNEQFF.

This clonotype has just a few counts. The chain recombines TRBV12-3 or TRBV12-4 with TRBJ2-3; D ambiguous. Trimming stripped 4 bases from V and 6 bases from J, with 17 bases between. This CDR3 contains 15 residues. DNA for the CDR3: TGTGCCAGCAGTTCCCACCGTAGGGTCGGGGATACGCAGTATTTT. Amino acids: CASSSHRRVGDTQYF.

This clonotype was observed a handful of times. J is TRBJ1-1 and V is TRBV15, with 7 nucleotides matching TRBD1. CDR3 length equals 14 residues. The ends lost 3 bases at V and 3 bases at J; junction bases unmatched: 4. Germline V gene data show CDR1 as LNHNV and CDR2 as YYDKDF (reference sequence). DNA of the CDR3: TGTGCCACCAGCAGCCGCAGGGGGGACACTGAAGCTTTCTTT. It specifies CATSSRRGDTEAFF.

This clonotype was seen many times. The chain is built from TRBV7-9 and TRBJ2-5; D not resolved. CDR3 length equals 15 residues. V was trimmed by 4 bases and J by 4 bases, leaving 16 bases between them. The germline V gene has CDR1 SEHNR and CDR2 FQNEAQ (reference sequence). This chain's CDR3 is CASSSSGIELETQYF. CDR3 DNA: TGTGCCAGCAGCTCAAGTGGGATCGAATTAGAGACCCAGTACTTC. The full variable domain, with the rest looked up from reference TRBV7-9 and TRBJ2-5, is DTGVSQNPRHKITKRGQNVTFRCDPISEHNRLYWYRQTLGQGPEFLTYFQNEAQLEKSRLLSDRFSAERPKGSFSTLEIQRTEQGDSAMYLCASSSSGIELETQYFGPGTRLLVL.

Only a few counts were recorded for this clonotype. This chain connects TRBV7-2 to TRBJ2-7; 13 nucleotides align to TRBD2. The V gene end was trimmed by 5 bases and the J gene end by 0 bases; junction bases not matched to a gene: 4. This CDR3 is built from 16 residues. Germline loops: CDR1 SGHTA, CDR2 FQGNSA. The CDR3 loop is CASSQGLAGDSYEQYF. CDR3 bases: TGTGCCAGCAGCCAAGGACTAGCGGGGGACTCCTACGAGCAGTACTTC.

This clonotype has ten or more counts. V and J are TRBV20-1 and TRBJ2-3; TRBD2 agrees at 10 bases. Germline V gives CDR1 DFQATT, CDR2 SNEGSKA (reference sequence). The CDR3 spans 16 residues. V was pared by 6 bases and J by 2 bases, with 11 bases of the junction left unmatched. CDR3 amino acids: CSAPPELAGDTDTQYF. The CDR3 DNA reads as TGCAGTGCGCCGCCGGAGCTAGCGGGGGACACAGATACGCAGTATTTT.

This clonotype appeared many times. The DNA for the CDR3 is TGTGCCAGCAGCCCCCGGGAGCCAGCGACCCAGTACTTC. Translating it yields CASSPREPATQYF. The chain employs TRBV3-1 and TRBJ2-5; D possibly corresponds to TRBD2 (6 bases). The germline V and J ends were trimmed by 4 bases and 7 bases, with 13 bases remaining between them. From germline, CDR1 is LGHDT and CDR2 YNNKEL (reference sequence). The length of the CDR3 is 13 residues.

Only a few counts were recorded for this clonotype. The chain has TRBV6-2 or TRBV6-3 and TRBJ2-7; 11 nucleotides match TRBD1. The CDR3 extends over 15 amino acids. Germline V gene sequence: CDR1 MNHEY, CDR2 SVGEGT. V lost 6 bases and J lost 1; bases outside the gene matches: 5. The CDR3 DNA is TGTGCCAGCAGACACCGGGACAGGGGGTCCTACGAGCAGTACTTC. It specifies CASRHRDRGSYEQYF.

The genes are TRBV20-1 and TRBJ2-7; 7 positions agree with TRBD1. CDR1 is DFQATT, CDR2 SNEGSKA, per germline (reference sequence). The CDR3 sequence is 15 residues long. The V segment lost 4 bases and the J segment 2 bases; nucleotides outside the gene matches: 11. The DNA for the CDR3 is TGCAGTGCTAACCCGACAGGGTTTTTCACCTACGAGCAGTACTTC. Its protein product is CSANPTGFFTYEQYF.

This clonotype was seen repeatedly, ten times or more. CDR3 nucleotide sequence: TGTGCCAGCAGCTTGGACGGGCCGGGGGGCTACGAGCAGTACTTC. It yields the protein CASSLDGPGGYEQYF. This chain connects TRBV5-5 to TRBJ2-7; 7 bases agree with TRBD2. Germline CDR1 is SGHKS and CDR2 is YYEKEE (reference sequence). V shed 0 bases, J shed 3 bases, and the junction held 6 bases outside the gene matches. CDR3 length: 15 amino acids.

The chain employs TRBV20-1 and TRBJ1-1; D is unclear. This CDR3 is built from 16 residues. Trimming stripped 1 base from V and 0 bases from J, with 15 bases between. Germline values: CDR1 DFQATT, CDR2 SNEGSKA (reference sequence). CDR3 sequence (DNA): TGCAGTGCTAGAGCTAGCGCAGGACTCTTGAACACTGAAGCTTTCTTT. Its protein product is CSARASAGLLNTEAFF.

CDR3 bases: TGTGCCAGCAGCTTAGATCAAGCGGCAAGCTCCTACGAGCAGTACTTC. Amino acid sequence: CASSLDQAASSYEQYF. The rearrangement uses TRBV11-2 and TRBJ2-7; possible D gene TRBD2, 5 bases. V dropped 0 bases and J dropped 0 bases, with 12 bases sitting between them. The germline CDR1 and CDR2 sequences are SGHAT and FQNNGV. The CDR3 extends over 16 amino acids.

The chain combines TRBV20-1 with TRBJ2-5, with a possible D match to TRBD2 (7 bases). The CDR3 spans 17 residues. Trimming left V 0 bases short and J 1 base short, with 18 bases between. CDR1 and CDR2 (germline): DFQATT, SNEGSKA (reference sequence). This chain's CDR3 is CSAREGGPGGFQETQYF. The CDR3 DNA reads as TGCAGTGCTAGAGAGGGGGGCCCCGGGGGGTTCCAAGAGACCCAGTACTTC.

This clonotype was seen at least ten times. CDR3 in amino acids: CASSATLSFYEQYF. CDR3 coding DNA: TGCGCCAGCAGCGCGACGCTCAGTTTTTACGAGCAGTACTTC. This chain uses TRBV4-3 with TRBJ2-7, with D unresolved. In germline, CDR1 is LGHNA, CDR2 YSLEER. The V gene lost 5 bases and the J gene lost 4 bases, with 15 bases spanning the gap. CDR3 size: 14 residues.

This clonotype turned up a few times. V and J are TRBV19 and TRBJ2-1; 12 nucleotides match TRBD2. This CDR3 has 21 residues. Germline assignment: CDR1 LNHDA and CDR2 SQIVND (reference sequence). V was clipped by 8 bases and J by 0 bases; unmatched bases: 20. This CDR3 reads CASFRLAGEETVKSSYNEQFF. The CDR3 nucleotides are TGTGCCAGTTTTAGACTAGCGGGGGAAGAAACTGTAAAGAGCTCCTACAATGAGCAGTTCTTC.

This clonotype came up a few times. The rearrangement joins TRBV14 to TRBJ2-3; perhaps TRBD1 as D (5 bases). CDR3 length equals 15 residues. Trimming stripped 1 base from V and 2 bases from J, with 10 bases between. The V gene's germline CDR1 is SGHDN and CDR2 FVKESK. CDR3 region: CASSQVSGHTDTQYF. In DNA form, the CDR3 reads TGTGCCAGCAGCCAAGTTAGTGGACACACAGATACGCAGTATTTT.